A selection of T cell receptor beta chains follows, all from one sample in a study of T-cell reconstitution after alpha-beta-depleted transplantation in children. TCRdb re-derived calls from the PCR reads in MiXCR, one entry per CDR3 protein. The sample has about 900,000 distinct CDR3 sequences, about 26% seen once. The sample in question was PBMCs, mostly from graft donor cells, obtained 360 days after TCRalphabeta/CD19-depleted stem cell transplant. These receptors were collected from a boy under two years old who had a stem cell transplant for SCID, so the T cells may come from the graft donor. Both conserved end residues are part of each CDR3. Fields, in order: CDR3 protein, CDR3 DNA, J gene, V gene, clone size, CDR3 length, D gene. The D gene is left open where the match is weak. For some rows the clone size is stated as once, few or many, or as a class when expanded; others skip it.

CDR3: CASSQVTVSLNTGELFF; DNA: TGCGCCAGCAGCCAAGTTACAGTTAGTTTGAACACCGGGGAGCTGTTTTTT; J: TRBJ2-2; V: TRBV4-3; size: -; length: 17; D: -
CDR3: CASRPPGLGETQYF; DNA: TGTGCCAGCAGACCCCCGGGACTAGGAGAGACCCAGTACTTC; J: TRBJ2-5; V: TRBV2; size: few; length: 14; D: TRBD2
CDR3: CASKGVQETQYF; DNA: TGTGCCAGCAAGGGGGTTCAAGAGACCCAGTACTTC; J: TRBJ2-5; V: TRBV12-3/TRBV12-4; size: -; length: 12; D: -
CDR3: CASRSGAVSADTQYF; DNA: TGTGCCAGCAGAAGTGGAGCCGTGTCCGCAGATACGCAGTATTTT; J: TRBJ2-3; V: TRBV28; size: many; length: 15; D: -
CDR3: CAISPGVGGQETQYF; DNA: TGTGCCATCAGCCCGGGAGTGGGGGGTCAAGAGACCCAGTACTTC; J: TRBJ2-5; V: TRBV10-3; size: few; length: 15; D: -
CDR3: CASSLWDSVNTGELFF; DNA: TGTGCCAGCAGCTTGTGGGACAGCGTGAACACCGGGGAGCTGTTTTTT; J: TRBJ2-2; V: TRBV5-5; size: few; length: 16; D: TRBD1
CDR3: CASSFTPTKTGRSGANVLTF; DNA: TGCGCCAGCAGCTTTACCCCAACTAAGACAGGCCGCTCTGGGGCCAACGTCCTGACTTTC; J: TRBJ2-6; V: TRBV5-1; size: -; length: 20; D: -
CDR3: CASSQVPMTLSGRTEAFF; DNA: TGCGCCAGCAGCCAAGTTCCAATGACTCTTTCTGGAAGGACTGAAGCTTTCTTT; J: TRBJ1-1; V: TRBV4-1; size: -; length: 18; D: -
CDR3: CASSLLQGPAFSPLHF; DNA: TGTGCCAGCAGCCTGCTTCAGGGGCCAGCCTTTTCACCCCTCCACTTT; J: TRBJ1-6; V: TRBV6-5; size: few; length: 16; D: -
CDR3: CSARTGAFQETQYF; DNA: TGCAGTGCTAGAACAGGGGCGTTCCAAGAGACCCAGTACTTC; J: TRBJ2-5; V: TRBV20-1; size: few; length: 14; D: TRBD1
CDR3: CASSVRDTGSTEAFF; DNA: TGTGCCAGCAGCGTAAGGGATACAGGCAGCACTGAAGCTTTCTTT; J: TRBJ1-1; V: TRBV9; size: -; length: 15; D: -
CDR3: CASSFGGGGIPYNEQFF; DNA: TGCGCCAGCAGCTTTGGGGGGGGCGGAATTCCCTACAATGAGCAGTTCTTC; J: TRBJ2-1; V: TRBV5-1; size: -; length: 17; D: -
CDR3: CASSPYRDLAKNIQYF; DNA: TGTGCCAGCAGTCCCTACAGGGACCTAGCCAAAAACATTCAGTACTTC; J: TRBJ2-4; V: TRBV28; size: -; length: 16; D: -
CDR3: CASSARGVGAEAFF; DNA: TGTGCCAGCAGCGCTAGGGGAGTTGGAGCTGAAGCTTTCTTT; J: TRBJ1-1; V: TRBV11-2; size: -; length: 14; D: -
CDR3: CASRGSKGNTEAFF; DNA: TGTGCCAGCAGGGGGTCTAAAGGGAACACTGAAGCTTTCTTT; J: TRBJ1-1; V: TRBV3-1; size: -; length: 14; D: -
CDR3: CASGKDRPYEQYF; DNA: TGTGCCAGCGGAAAGGACAGACCCTACGAGCAGTACTTC; J: TRBJ2-7; V: TRBV7-2; size: -; length: 13; D: -
CDR3: CSARDPIGAQHF; DNA: TGCAGTGCTAGAGATCCGATTGGGGCCCAGCATTTT; J: TRBJ1-5; V: TRBV20-1; size: few; length: 12; D: -
CDR3: CAIARDRANEQFF; DNA: TGTGCCATCGCCAGGGACAGGGCCAATGAGCAGTTCTTC; J: TRBJ2-1; V: TRBV10-3; size: few; length: 13; D: TRBD1
CDR3: CASSQMGGGPDF; DNA: TGTGCCAGCAGCCAGATGGGGGGGGGCCCCGACTTC; J: TRBJ2-5; V: TRBV6-2/TRBV6-3; size: -; length: 12; D: -
CDR3: CASRRTGAAGETQYF; DNA: TGTGCCAGCAGAAGAACAGGGGCGGCGGGAGAGACCCAGTACTTC; J: TRBJ2-5; V: TRBV6-1; size: -; length: 15; D: TRBD1
CDR3: CSARRGQGIGNEQFF; DNA: TGCAGTGCTAGACGGGGACAGGGGATAGGGAATGAGCAGTTCTTC; J: TRBJ2-1; V: TRBV20-1; size: -; length: 15; D: TRBD1
CDR3: CSVEGHRGWSETQYF; DNA: TGCAGCGTTGAAGGGCACAGGGGATGGTCGGAGACCCAGTACTTC; J: TRBJ2-5; V: TRBV29-1; size: -; length: 15; D: TRBD1
CDR3: CASSSSGAPSYEQYF; DNA: TGTGCCAGCAGTTCTAGCGGGGCGCCCTCCTACGAGCAGTACTTC; J: TRBJ2-7; V: TRBV6-5; size: few; length: 15; D: TRBD2
CDR3: CASSLFPGLAGQETQYF; DNA: TGTGCCAGCAGCCTTTTCCCGGGACTAGCGGGGCAAGAGACCCAGTACTTC; J: TRBJ2-5; V: TRBV14; size: few; length: 17; D: TRBD2
CDR3: CASSFSGGNQPQHF; DNA: TGCGCCAGCAGCTTTTCAGGGGGCAATCAGCCCCAGCATTTT; J: TRBJ1-5; V: TRBV5-1; size: few; length: 14; D: -
CDR3: CASSQQLGWETQYF; DNA: TGCGCCAGCAGCCAGCAACTAGGTTGGGAGACCCAGTACTTC; J: TRBJ2-5; V: TRBV4-1; size: few; length: 14; D: -
CDR3: CSAEDDKSYEQYF; DNA: TGCAGTGCTGAAGATGACAAGTCCTACGAGCAGTACTTC; J: TRBJ2-7; V: TRBV20-1; size: -; length: 13; D: -
CDR3: CASSEEGTGANVLTF; DNA: TGTGCCAGCAGTGAAGAGGGGACCGGGGCCAACGTCCTGACTTTC; J: TRBJ2-6; V: TRBV2; size: -; length: 15; D: -
CDR3: CASSPTRAYNEQFF; DNA: TGTGCCAGCAGTCCCACCAGGGCCTACAATGAGCAGTTCTTC; J: TRBJ2-1; V: TRBV12-3/TRBV12-4; size: few; length: 14; D: -
CDR3: CASTLPLAGLTDTQYF; DNA: TGTGCCAGCACCCTGCCGCTAGCGGGGTTGACAGATACGCAGTATTTT; J: TRBJ2-3; V: TRBV12-3/TRBV12-4; size: few; length: 16; D: TRBD2
CDR3: CASSDQPRGTSEAFF; DNA: TGTGCCAGCAGTGACCAGCCACGGGGGACTTCTGAAGCTTTCTTT; J: TRBJ1-1; V: TRBV2; size: few; length: 15; D: -
CDR3: CASSVEGGGPYEQFF; DNA: TGTGCCAGCAGCGTAGAGGGCGGGGGGCCTTATGAGCAGTTCTTC; J: TRBJ2-1; V: TRBV9; size: -; length: 15; D: TRBD2
CDR3: CASSLSRQGIKPQHF; DNA: TGTGCCAGCAGTCTATCCCGACAGGGCATCAAGCCCCAGCATTTT; J: TRBJ1-5; V: TRBV6-2/TRBV6-3; size: -; length: 15; D: TRBD1
CDR3: CSVYRRGEGQETQYF; DNA: TGCAGCGTTTACCGACGGGGGGAGGGCCAAGAGACCCAGTACTTC; J: TRBJ2-5; V: TRBV29-1; size: -; length: 15; D: TRBD2
CDR3: CASRPTGGLKQFF; DNA: TGTGCCAGCAGGCCAACAGGGGGGCTGAAGCAGTTCTTC; J: TRBJ2-1; V: TRBV12-3/TRBV12-4; size: few; length: 13; D: TRBD1
CDR3: CASTPRLARNEQFF; DNA: TGTGCCAGCACCCCCCGACTAGCGCGGAATGAGCAGTTCTTC; J: TRBJ2-1; V: TRBV12-3/TRBV12-4; size: few; length: 14; D: TRBD2
CDR3: CASSHADRGYGYTF; DNA: TGTGCCAGCAGCCACGCCGACAGGGGGTATGGCTACACCTTC; J: TRBJ1-2; V: TRBV5-5; size: few; length: 14; D: TRBD1
CDR3: CSARGYYEQYF; DNA: TGCAGTGCTAGAGGATACTACGAGCAGTACTTC; J: TRBJ2-7; V: TRBV20-1; size: -; length: 11; D: -
CDR3: CAILPGGPPYNEQFF; DNA: TGTGCCATCCTACCAGGGGGGCCTCCCTACAATGAGCAGTTCTTC; J: TRBJ2-1; V: TRBV7-2; size: -; length: 15; D: -